Listed below are T cell receptor beta chains from one sample, sequenced in a study of human T cells and chemical hapten exposure. TCRdb reprocessed the RACE reads with MiXCR, giving one entry per CDR3 protein. Counted here are 55,000 to 80,000 distinct CDR3 sequences, approximately 11% occurring once; the ten biggest clones make up around 2.1%. The sequenced sample was whole blood, obtained in connection with sensitization to the hapten diphenylcyclopropenone (DPC). These receptors were obtained from a woman between 25 and 40 years old with alopecia areata. Some clones in this sample may be carry-over from other donors' samples. CDR3s include the opening cysteine and the closing phenylalanine or tryptophan. The order of the fields is CDR3 protein, V gene, J gene.

CDR3aa: CSTVQVRQFF
v_gene: TRBV29-1
j_gene: TRBJ2-1

CDR3aa: CASSYSGDKETQYF
v_gene: TRBV6-6
j_gene: TRBJ2-5

CDR3aa: CAISDLTGSTDTQYF
v_gene: TRBV10-3
j_gene: TRBJ2-3

CDR3aa: CSASGTSGNNEQFF
v_gene: TRBV20-1
j_gene: TRBJ2-1

CDR3aa: CASSLGTGQGYEQYF
v_gene: TRBV11-2
j_gene: TRBJ2-7

CDR3aa: CASSLGPMNEAFF
v_gene: TRBV7-2
j_gene: TRBJ1-1

CDR3aa: CASSVRRGALGYTF
v_gene: TRBV5-1
j_gene: TRBJ1-2

CDR3aa: CAISAGTGNQPQHF
v_gene: TRBV10-3
j_gene: TRBJ1-5

CDR3aa: CASSLAGGAFGNEQFF
v_gene: TRBV7-2
j_gene: TRBJ2-1

CDR3aa: CASSFVRRDTIYF
v_gene: TRBV5-5
j_gene: TRBJ1-3

CDR3aa: CASSQGGGRLNTEAFF
v_gene: TRBV4-3
j_gene: TRBJ1-1

CDR3aa: CASSLAGKGSYEQYF
v_gene: TRBV10-1
j_gene: TRBJ2-7

CDR3aa: CAISVGQGRGDTQYF
v_gene: TRBV10-3
j_gene: TRBJ2-3

CDR3aa: CATRDVAGYEQYF
v_gene: TRBV28
j_gene: TRBJ2-7

CDR3aa: CASSIDGTTNEKLFF
v_gene: TRBV19
j_gene: TRBJ1-4

CDR3aa: CSASLSRIGEKLFF
v_gene: TRBV20-1
j_gene: TRBJ1-4

CDR3aa: CASSLLQFMNTEAFF
v_gene: TRBV5-1
j_gene: TRBJ1-1

CDR3aa: CASSQDLSRGQYF
v_gene: TRBV14
j_gene: TRBJ2-5

CDR3aa: CASSLVSGDNQPQHF
v_gene: TRBV12-3/TRBV12-4
j_gene: TRBJ1-5

CDR3aa: CASSPGGGDTQYF
v_gene: TRBV7-2
j_gene: TRBJ2-3

CDR3aa: CASSDLGRQNQPQHF
v_gene: TRBV10-2
j_gene: TRBJ1-5

CDR3aa: CAISEAHNTGELFF
v_gene: TRBV10-3
j_gene: TRBJ2-2

CDR3aa: CASSLVRAGGTDTQYF
v_gene: TRBV11-2
j_gene: TRBJ2-3

CDR3aa: CASSLDSWDITEQYF
v_gene: TRBV5-1
j_gene: TRBJ2-7

CDR3aa: CASSIGQTNTEAFF
v_gene: TRBV5-1
j_gene: TRBJ1-1

CDR3aa: CASSEAGANSPLHF
v_gene: TRBV6-1
j_gene: TRBJ1-6